These 5 T cell receptor beta chains were all obtained from the same sample, sequenced in a study of shared clonotypes between healthy human individuals. The assay was immunoSEQ multiplex PCR, and TCRdb's table has in-frame clones only and misses some. The sample consists of about 1.5 million clones, around 98% of them appearing once. Sequencing was done on a sample of naive CD4+ T cells sorted from blood. Subset specified: CD45RA+ positively selected. The receptors were sampled from a man aged 25 to 45 in good health.

This chain uses TRBV18 with TRBJ2-1; a weak D match, TRBD2 (5 bases). V was trimmed by 1 base and J by 4 bases, leaving 8 bases between them. CDR1 and CDR2 from the germline V gene are KGHSH and LQKENI. This CDR3 region has 14 residues. CDR3 sequence: CASSPLSGYNEQFF. CDR3 nucleotides: TGTGCCAGCTCACCACTAAGCGGTTACAATGAGCAGTTCTTC.

The chain is built from TRBV6-1 and TRBJ2-7; 7 bases map to TRBD1. Germline CDR1 reads MNHNS; CDR2 reads SASEGT. V was clipped by 6 bases and J by 2 bases; unmatched bases: 4. The length of the CDR3 is 13 residues. CDR3 nucleotide sequence: TGTGCCAGCAGCGGACAGGTGACCTACGAGCAGTACTTC. Translating it yields CASSGQVTYEQYF.

The chain uses TRBV6-1 and TRBJ1-5; 7 bases match TRBD1. This CDR3 comprises 14 residues. Trimming took 6 bases from V and 6 from J; bases not matched to a gene: 8. Germline V gene sequence: CDR1 MNHNS, CDR2 SASEGT. Here the CDR3 DNA reads TGTGCCAGCAGGGTGACAGGGCTCGGTCAGCCCCAGCATTTT. Encoded protein: CASRVTGLGQPQHF.

The chain has TRBV5-6 and TRBJ2-7; 7 bases align to TRBD1. V gave up 2 bases and J gave up 4 bases; unmatched junction bases: 9. The germline CDR1 and CDR2 sequences are SGHDT and YYEEEE. The CDR3 sequence is 15 residues long. CDR3 DNA: TGTGCCAGCAGCTTTGGGGGACAGAGGTATTACGAGCAGTACTTC. This translates into CASSFGGQRYYEQYF.

The chain joins TRBV6-1 to TRBJ2-1; TRBD1 matches at 8 bases. This CDR3 is 15 amino acids long. Germline V lookup: CDR1 MNHNS, CDR2 SASEGT. The trim removed 4 bases at V and 1 base at J, leaving 3 bases unmatched. The CDR3 nucleotides are TGTGCCAGCAGTGGAGACAGGGGATCCTACAATGAGCAGTTCTTC. Translated: CASSGDRGSYNEQFF.